Shown below are 6 T cell receptor beta chains from a single sample sequenced in a study of T cells expressing NK-cell markers. TCRdb reanalyzed the 5' RACE reads, giving one entry per CDR3 protein sequence and no DNA. This sample's clone table lists about 260,000 distinct CDR3 sequences. The source material was blood T cells: a sorted CD56 or NKG2C T cell subset, CD4+ or CD8+ T cells, or bulk PBMC T cells (not recorded which). The receptors were gathered from a man younger than 30 in good health.

The genes are TRBV12-3 or TRBV12-4 and TRBJ1-1; checking the TCRdb D call of TRBD1 is not possible without DNA. This CDR3 contains 17 residues. The CDR3 sequence: CASSFKGDDIWGTEAFF.

The chain carries TRBV5-1 and TRBJ1-1; the TCRdb call, TRBD1, lacks DNA for checking. CDR3 size: 13 residues. Germline V lookup: CDR1 SGHRS, CDR2 YFSETQ. CDR3 in amino acids: CASSLGTAIEAFF. Full variable domain (missing parts from reference TRBV5-1 and TRBJ1-1): KAGVTQTPRYLIKTRGQQVTLSCSPISGHRSVSWYQQTPGQGLQFLFEYFSETQRNKGNFPGRFSGRQFSNSRSEMNVSTLELGDSALYLCASSLGTAIEAFFGQGTRLTVV.

The V gene is TRBV2, the J gene TRBJ2-3; TCRdb's D gene call, TRBD2, goes unchecked for lack of DNA. There are 17 residues in the CDR3. The germline gives CDR1 SNHLY, CDR2 FYNNEI. CDR3 sequence reads: CASSEVGASVVTDTQYF. The full variable domain, its missing parts supplied by reference TRBV2 and TRBJ2-3, is EPEVTQTPSHQVTQMGQEVILRCVPISNHLYFYWYRQILGQKVEFLVSFYNNEISEKSEIFDDQFSVERPDGSNFTLKIRSTKLEDSAMYFCASSEVGASVVTDTQYFGPGTRLTVL.

The chain has TRBV18 and TRBJ1-5. Per germline, CDR1 KGHSH and CDR2 LQKENI. The CDR3 is made up of 15 amino acids. The CDR3 loop is CASSPIGNSNQPQHF.

The CDR3 is CASSQVSGTRTDTQYF. The V gene is TRBV4-3, the J gene TRBJ2-3; absent DNA, TCRdb's TRBD1 call cannot be checked. Germline CDR1 is LGHNA and CDR2 is YSLEER. CDR3 length: 16 amino acids.

The chain recombines TRBV12-3 or TRBV12-4 with TRBJ2-3; TCRdb calls TRBD1, which cannot be checked without DNA. The CDR3 is 15 amino acids. CDR3 region: CASSFGATQGDTQYF.